The next 26 T cell receptor beta chains were all read from a single sample in a study of T cells in Graves' hyperthyroidism and ophthalmopathy. It was RNA transcripts that yielded the amplified TCR beta CDR3 regions. RT-PCR in the first round (using the HTBI primer set) targeted the TCR CDR3. A single record per CDR3 protein comes from TCRdb applying MiXCR to the multiplex PCR reads. The table has roughly 100,000 distinct CDR3 sequences, about 45% seen once; the top ten hold approximately 25%. The sequenced material came from blood. The receptors here all came from a man in his forties or fifties with Graves' hyperthyroidism.

This clonotype showed up many times. The V gene is TRBV19, the J gene TRBJ2-7, with TRBD1 as a possible D gene (6 bases). V dropped 8 bases and J dropped 4 bases, with 15 bases sitting between them. The CDR3 is 13 amino acids. Germline V gives CDR1 LNHDA, CDR2 SQIVND (reference sequence). DNA for the CDR3: TGTGCCAGTGAAGGACAGACCGGTTACGAGCAGTACTTC. Amino acid sequence: CASEGQTGYEQYF.

This clonotype was seen ten or more times. The rearrangement uses TRBV20-1 and TRBJ2-2; perhaps TRBD1 as D (5 bases). V gave up 2 bases and J gave up 11 bases, with 9 bases separating them. The CDR3 runs 11 residues. Germline loops: CDR1 DFQATT, CDR2 SNEGSKA (reference sequence). The CDR3 reads CSARKGRELFF. In DNA, the CDR3 is TGCAGTGCTAGAAAGGGGCGAGAGCTGTTTTTT.

The sample holds many counts of this clonotype. This chain joins TRBV11-3 and TRBJ2-1, with 11 positions matching TRBD2. Germline CDR1 and CDR2: SGHNT and YENEEA. The CDR3 consists of 18 residues. J lost 5 bases, V lost 2 bases, and 11 bases had no gene match. The DNA for the CDR3 is TGTGCCAGCAGCTTATACCCAAGAGCTAGCGGGAGGAACAATGAGCAGTTCTTC. It yields the protein CASSLYPRASGRNNEQFF.

To note about this clonotype: No conserved phenylalanine or tryptophan ends this CDR3, so it is likely a read error. The DNA is omitted, as the CDR3 cannot be located on it reliably, and the CDR3 follows TCRdb's listing. The chain is built from TRBV29-1 and TRBJ2-2; TRBD2 was called by the table and not checked on the DNA. The CDR3 is 8 residues long, counting both termini. Germline V gene lookup returns CDR1 SQVTM and CDR2 ANQGSEA. CDR3 sequence reads: CSVAGTSG.

This clonotype was seen many times. The rearrangement uses TRBV7-8 and TRBJ1-6; 9 positions match TRBD1. V lost 5 bases to trimming and J lost 9 bases; unmatched junction nucleotides: 11. The CDR3 contains 16 residues. Germline V CDR1 and CDR2: SGHVS, FQNEAQ. CDR3 DNA: TGTGCCAGCAGCCAAGGCCTGGGACAGGGAGGTTCACCCCTCCACTTT. Translation: CASSQGLGQGGSPLHF.

Ten or more counts support this clonotype. This chain joins TRBV5-4 and TRBJ2-5, with D possibly being TRBD1 (6 bases). The CDR3 runs 13 residues. Germline V gene sequence: CDR1 SGHNT, CDR2 YYREEE (reference sequence). The V end was cut by 0 bases, the J end by 4 bases, with 7 bases between. The CDR3 here is CASSLGRGETQYF. For the CDR3, the DNA is TGTGCCAGCAGCTTGGGCAGGGGAGAGACCCAGTACTTC.

With respect to this clonotype: The CDR3 end shows no conserved phenylalanine or tryptophan, and so a read error is likely. The rearrangement joins TRBV7-9 to TRBJ2-7; 9 positions agree with TRBD1. V lost 6 bases to trimming and J lost 9 bases; unmatched junction nucleotides: 18. CDR1 is SEHNR, CDR2 FQNEAQ, per germline (reference sequence). The CDR3 extends over 16 amino acids. The CDR3 reads CASSPRTGEAFFGQYI. The CDR3 nucleotides read TGTGCCAGCAGTCCACGGACAGGGGAGGCCTTCTTTGGGCAGTACATC.

Ten or more counts support this clonotype. V is TRBV5-1 and J is TRBJ1-5; weak D call: TRBD1 (5 bases). With 0 bases removed from V and 2 bases from J, the gap between germline ends came to 12 bases. Germline lookup yields CDR1 SGHRS and CDR2 YFSETQ. The CDR3 totals 16 residues. The CDR3 reads CASSLGPQGGNQPQHF. CDR3 in DNA: TGCGCCAGCAGCTTGGGTCCTCAGGGTGGCAATCAGCCCCAGCATTTT.

This clonotype was picked up many times. The chain uses TRBV5-1 and TRBJ1-1, with D perhaps TRBD1 (6 bases). The length of the CDR3 is 15 residues. Trimming took 4 bases from V and 5 from J, leaving 18 bases between them. Germline CDR1 SGHRS, CDR2 YFSETQ. The CDR3 sequence is CASSIGRRGGTEAFF. The CDR3 DNA reads as TGCGCCAGCAGCATTGGGCGCAGGGGTGGGACTGAAGCTTTCTTT. Drawing the rest from reference TRBV5-1 and TRBJ1-1, the complete variable domain is KAGVTQTPRYLIKTRGQQVTLSCSPISGHRSVSWYQQTPGQGLQFLFEYFSETQRNKGNFPGRFSGRQFSNSRSEMNVSTLELGDSALYLCASSIGRRGGTEAFFGQGTRLTVV.

In regard to this clonotype: The junction and the germline gene differ at one end; a read error may be behind it. V gene TRBV5-1 combines with J gene TRBJ1-1; D uncertain. The CDR3 is 14 amino acids. Germline V CDR1 and CDR2: SGHRS, YFSETQ. CDR3 DNA sequence: TGCGCCAGCAGCCCGGAGGTGCTGAACATTGAAGCTTTCTTT. Residues: CASSPEVLNIEAFF.

J is TRBJ2-7 and V is TRBV7-9, with a possible D match to TRBD2 (5 bases). CDR1 and CDR2 (germline): SEHNR, FQNEAQ (reference sequence). Trimming took off 5 bases at V and 6 bases at J, with 20 bases between the two ends. The length of the CDR3 is 15 residues. CDR3 sequence: CASSLNPGKKCEQYF. CDR3 DNA: TGTGCCAGCAGCCTAAACCCGGGAAAAAAGTGCGAGCAGTACTTC.

This clonotype was recorded at least ten times. V and J are TRBV15 and TRBJ1-3, with a weak D call TRBD1 (5 bases). The germline V gene encodes CDR1 LNHNV and CDR2 YYDKDF (reference sequence). The length of the CDR3 is 16 residues. Between the trimmed V and J ends, which lost 0 bases and 1 base, there was a span of 10 bases. The CDR3 here is CATSRDSQGSGNTIYF. The CDR3 DNA follows: TGTGCCACCAGCAGAGACAGTCAGGGATCTGGAAACACCATATATTTT.

This clonotype has a count of ten or more. The junction shows a germline mismatch at one end, possibly a read error. This sequence joins TRBV6-2 or TRBV6-3 and TRBJ2-7, with 8 bases lining up with TRBD1. The CDR3 totals 15 residues. CDR1 and CDR2 (germline): MNHEY, SVGEGT. For the CDR3, the DNA is TGTGCCAGCAGCTACTACAGGGGGACGGGCTACGAGCAGTACTTC. Protein: CASSYYRGTGYEQYF.

This clonotype was seen repeatedly, ten times or more. This chain links TRBV3-1 with TRBJ2-3; D not resolved. The CDR3 spans 12 residues. The germline V and J ends were trimmed by 4 bases and 5 bases, with 7 bases remaining between them. Germline V gene sequence: CDR1 LGHDT, CDR2 YNNKEL (reference sequence). CDR3 bases: TGTGCCAGCAGCCGTAAGGGAGATACGCAGTATTTT. This encodes CASSRKGDTQYF.

The chain joins TRBV20-1 to TRBJ2-7; possibly TRBD1 or TRBD2 for D (5 bases each). The length of the CDR3 is 11 residues. V gave up 3 bases and J gave up 3 bases, with 6 bases separating them. The germline V gene encodes CDR1 DFQATT and CDR2 SNEGSKA (reference sequence). The CDR3 coding sequence is TGCAGTGCTAGGGGGGACTACGAGCAGTACTTC. This translates into CSARGDYEQYF.

The chain combines TRBV18 with TRBJ2-2; tentatively, D is TRBD2 (6 bases). This CDR3 spans 16 amino acids. The V end was cut by 3 bases, the J end by 0 bases, with 11 bases between. The germline gives CDR1 KGHSH, CDR2 LQKENI. The CDR3 reads CASSPRDLANTGELFF. Here the CDR3 DNA reads TGTGCCAGCTCACCCCGGGACTTAGCGAACACCGGGGAGCTGTTTTTT.

DNA of the CDR3: TGCGCCAGCAGCTTAGCTACTAGCCCGTACGAGCAGTACTTC. Its translation: CASSLATSPYEQYF. This chain connects TRBV5-1 to TRBJ2-7, with D tentatively TRBD2 (6 bases). Trimming shortened V by 2 bases and J by 4 bases, and 13 bases separated the two germline ends. Germline assignment: CDR1 SGHRS and CDR2 YFSETQ. The CDR3 contains 14 residues.

This clonotype was counted a few times. This could be a read error, since a much larger clone is one nucleotide away. The chain joins TRBV11-2 to TRBJ1-1; D might be TRBD1 (5 bases). The CDR3 totals 13 residues. With 5 bases removed from V and 4 bases from J, the gap between germline ends came to 11 bases. The germline V gene has CDR1 SGHAT and CDR2 FQNNGV. CDR3 nucleotide sequence: TGTGCCAGCAGCCCAGGGAGTCCCACTGAAGCTTTCTTT. Its translation: CASSPGSPTEAFF.

The genes are TRBV29-1 and TRBJ2-5, with D possibly TRBD1 on 7 matching bases. V lost 6 bases to trimming and J lost 1 base, with 15 bases between them. The CDR3 sequence is 14 residues long. Germline CDR1 and CDR2: SQVTM and ANQGSEA. The DNA of the CDR3 is TGCAGCGTAGGGGCAGGGGGACTCCAAGAGACCCAGTACTTC. It codes for CSVGAGGLQETQYF.

On this clonotype itself: Without the conserved terminal phenylalanine or tryptophan, this CDR3 likely stems from a read error. This CDR3 is CSVGGTVSYKEQFC. CDR3 in DNA: TGCAGCGTGGGGGGGACAGTCTCCTACAAGGAGCAGTTCTGC. The chain combines TRBV29-1 with TRBJ2-1, with D perhaps assigned TRBD1 or TRBD2 (7 bases each). The CDR3 has 14 residues. Germline lookup yields CDR1 SQVTM and CDR2 ANQGSEA.

The chain employs TRBV19 and TRBJ2-3, with 11 positions matching TRBD2. V was pared by 0 bases and J by 11 bases, with 10 bases of the junction left unmatched. CDR1 is LNHDA and CDR2 is SQIVND in the germline V gene (reference sequence). The CDR3 loop spans 16 amino acids. CDR3 nucleotides: TGTGCCAGTAGTATAGACGTTAGCGGGAGGGGCGATGAGCAGTATTTT. Translated: CASSIDVSGRGDEQYF.

Many counts were recorded for this clonotype. CDR3 residues: CASSEHRGVVNTEAFF. CDR3 in DNA: TGTGCCAGCAGTGAGCACAGGGGGGTTGTGAACACTGAAGCTTTCTTT. The chain combines TRBV25-1 with TRBJ1-1; 8 bases are shared with TRBD1. V was clipped by 3 bases and J by 0 bases; unmatched bases: 6. The CDR3 is made up of 16 amino acids. CDR1 and CDR2 (germline): MGHDK, SYGVNS.

This clonotype was seen a single time. The rearrangement links TRBV2 to TRBJ1-1; a weak D match, TRBD1 (6 bases). The V and J ends lost 6 bases and 0 bases respectively, with 8 bases between them. Per germline, CDR1 SNHLY and CDR2 FYNNEI. This CDR3 has 13 residues. The chain's CDR3 is CASRRGMNTEAFF. CDR3 nucleotide sequence: TGTGCCAGCAGGAGGGGGATGAACACTGAAGCTTTCTTT.

This chain connects TRBV7-9 to TRBJ1-4, with D possibly being TRBD1 (5 bases). The CDR3 totals 17 residues. V dropped 4 bases and J dropped 4 bases, with 19 bases sitting between them. Germline CDR1 is SEHNR and CDR2 is FQNEAQ (reference sequence). The CDR3: CASSSGTSGELNEKLFF. The CDR3 nucleotides are TGTGCCAGCAGCTCCGGGACTAGCGGGGAGCTTAATGAAAAACTGTTTTTT.

Details on this clonotype: The junction does not match germline at one end; this may be a read error. This chain connects TRBV7-3 to TRBJ1-1; 7 bases fit TRBD1. CDR3 length: 13 amino acids. CDR1 and CDR2 (germline): SGHTA, FQGTGA. As DNA, the CDR3 is TGTGCCGGCAGCACGCAGGGGGACACTGAAGCTTTCTTT. Translating it yields CAGSTQGDTEAFF.

A few counts support this clonotype. The rearrangement links TRBV3-1 to TRBJ2-3, with a weak D call TRBD1 (6 bases). Germline assignment: CDR1 LGHDT and CDR2 YNNKEL (reference sequence). This CDR3 is built from 16 residues. The ends were cut back, 0 bases at V and 2 bases at J, with 12 bases in the middle. This CDR3 is CASSQDQGGNTDTQYF. Written as DNA, the CDR3 is TGTGCCAGCAGCCAAGATCAAGGGGGAAACACAGATACGCAGTATTTT.